This T cell receptor (beta chain) was found in a study of Tregs in tolerant kidney transplant recipients. On this clone itself: Its target is not known.

Whole-study results and caveats: This study did not directly address biological reproducibility. Activated donor B cell expansion appeared to reveal the most relevant donor-specific TCRbeta repertoire.

Produced via immunoSEQ multiplex PCR; TCRdb's table is partial and in-frame only. The sample lists tens of thousands of clones; about 90% were seen once. The CDR3 is made up of 19 amino acids. Looked up from germline, CDR1 is LNHDA and CDR2 is SQIVND (reference sequence). Between the trimmed V and J ends, which lost 5 bases and 9 bases, there was a span of 32 bases. Input material: Tregs from blood. This chain connects TRBV19 to TRBJ2-1, with TRBD2 as a possible D gene (6 bases). The receptor was derived from a human donor in good health. CDR3 amino acids: CASSAAARRVSSSLAEQFF. DNA for the CDR3: TGTGCCAGTAGTGCCGCCGCTAGGAGGGTTTCTTCATCTTTGGCTGAGCAGTTCTTC.